Described below is a single T cell receptor (beta chain) sequence and its context. This entry is derived from a study of control samples from healthy donors and cancer patients. The data were produced by immunoSEQ multiplex PCR, yet TCRdb's version contains in-frame clones alone and is incomplete. The sample holds some 130,000 clones; around 93% are singletons and the top ten take approximately 2.2%. The V end lost 6 bases, the J end lost 3 bases, and 5 bases lay between the germline ends. This CDR3 comprises 11 residues. In germline, CDR1 is SQVTM, CDR2 ANQGSEA. The rearrangement links TRBV29-1 to TRBJ2-2; possible D gene TRBD1, 5 bases. The source material was blood. This clonotype originated in a woman aged 50 to 65 in good health. The CDR3 spells CSVRDTGELFF. CDR3 DNA: TGCAGCGTCAGGGACACCGGGGAGCTGTTTTTT.